This TCR beta chain came from a study of CD8+CD57+ T cells in acquired aplastic anemia. Study-level results: In CD8+ cells, Simpson's diversity showed no significant difference between patients and controls.

Both TCR beta VDJ combination and CDR3 sequence profiling were carried out. Genomic DNA was the template for this profiling. TCRdb reprocessed the reads with MiXCR, giving one entry per CDR3 protein. The table has 170,000 or so distinct CDR3 sequences, 63% seen once. This clonotype was seen repeatedly, ten times or more. Antigen specificity is unknown. It was patients with CD8+CD57+ cell expansion by flow cytometry who were chosen for sequencing. Severe acquired aplastic anemia was diagnosed in all patients. Prior therapy had not been administered to any patient at the time of blood sampling. The receptor was isolated from a human donor with aplastic anemia. Material: sorted CD4+, CD8+, or CD8+CD57+ T cells (not recorded which) from PBMCs.

This CDR3 reads CASRPTGTGGFYEQYF. CDR3 nucleotide sequence: TGTGCCAGTAGGCCTACCGGGACAGGGGGCTTCTACGAGCAGTACTTC. The chain links TRBV19 to TRBJ2-7; 12 bases are a match to TRBD1. Trimming took 6 bases from V and 3 from J; bases not matched to a gene: 9. The germline V gene encodes CDR1 LNHDA and CDR2 SQIVND (reference sequence). This CDR3 has 16 amino acids.